This is a list of T cell receptor beta chains from one sample in a study of blood T cell repertoires in COVID-19. The table came from immunoSEQ multiplex PCR; TCRdb's copy has only in-frame clones and leaves some out. The data hold about 150,000 clones, with 91% observed a single time. Specimen: peripheral blood. Source of these receptors: a man aged 45-65 years with acute or convalescent COVID-19. Each CDR3 is given with its conserved first and last residue. The order of the fields is V gene, J gene, clone size, D gene, CDR3 protein, CDR3 DNA. D genes are given only for firm matches. Clone size is given for some rows only: seen once, a few or many times, or a class if the clone is expanded.

TRBV9	TRBJ2-5	.	.	CASSVVGGVEETQYF	TGTGCCAGCAGCGTAGTAGGAGGGGTTGAAGAGACCCAGTACTTC
TRBV19	TRBJ2-7	.	TRBD1	CASSKSLSRHGQDYEQYF	TGTGCCAGTAGTAAGAGTCTATCGCGCCATGGACAGGACTACGAGCAGTACTTC
TRBV28	TRBJ2-3	.	TRBD2	CASCLRGGHDTQYF	TGTGCCAGTTGCCTTCGCGGGGGGCACGATACGCAGTATTTT
TRBV4-1	TRBJ2-3	.	.	CASSQDRATDTQYF	TGCGCCAGCAGCCAAGATCGAGCCACAGATACGCAGTATTTT
TRBV5-1	TRBJ2-7	.	.	CASSLYRQYWYF	TGCGCCAGCAGCTTGTACCGACAGTATTGGTACTTC
TRBV7-8	TRBJ2-1	.	.	CASTHRGFYEQFF	TGTGCCAGCACCCATAGAGGTTTTTATGAGCAGTTCTTC
TRBV19	TRBJ2-2	.	.	CASSTRQTTGELFF	TGTGCCAGTAGTACCCGACAGACAACCGGGGAGCTGTTTTTT
TRBV5-1	TRBJ2-1	.	.	CASSFNSLGAKEQFF	TGCGCCAGCAGCTTCAATTCCCTGGGAGCCAAGGAGCAGTTCTTC
TRBV2	TRBJ2-7	.	.	CASSGGQAYEQYF	TGTGCCAGCAGTGGCGGACAAGCCTACGAGCAGTACTTC
TRBV11-3	TRBJ2-1	.	.	CASSLEGPYNEQFF	TGTGCCAGCAGCTTAGAGGGCCCATACAATGAGCAGTTCTTC
TRBV5-5	TRBJ2-3	.	TRBD1	CASSIRQGIIPDTQYF	TGTGCCAGCAGCATTAGACAGGGAATAATCCCAGATACGCAGTATTTT
TRBV27	TRBJ2-1	.	.	CASRLQGTGSYNEQFF	TGTGCCAGCCGTCTCCAGGGTACAGGGTCCTACAATGAGCAGTTCTTC
TRBV30	TRBJ1-3	.	.	CAWGNSGNTIYF	TGTGCCTGGGGCAACTCTGGAAACACCATATATTTT
TRBV7-9	TRBJ2-1	few	.	CASSPKGGEQFF	TGTGCCAGCAGCCCCAAAGGGGGTGAGCAGTTCTTC
TRBV5-4	TRBJ2-7	.	TRBD2	CASSPGGAGGEDEQYF	TGTGCCAGCAGCCCGGGGGGCGCGGGAGGTGAGGACGAGCAGTACTTC
TRBV29-1	TRBJ1-2	.	.	CSVVGGAGEVYGYTF	TGCAGCGTTGTTGGGGGGGCAGGGGAAGTCTATGGCTACACCTTC
TRBV6-2/TRBV6-3	TRBJ2-5	.	TRBD2	CASSYGASGGQETQYF	TGTGCCAGCAGTTACGGGGCTAGCGGGGGGCAAGAGACCCAGTACTTC
TRBV5-4	TRBJ1-2	.	.	CASHRPGGYTF	TGTGCCAGCCACCGTCCGGGAGGCTACACCTTC
TRBV7-9	TRBJ2-1	.	.	CASTDGGSISYNEQFF	TGTGCCAGCACGGATGGCGGGTCCATCTCCTACAATGAGCAGTTCTTC
TRBV6-1	TRBJ2-3	.	.	CASSERGGDTQYF	TGTGCCAGCAGTGAAAGGGGGGGAGATACGCAGTATTTT
TRBV27	TRBJ2-1	.	TRBD2	CASRTGLAGVGSYNEQFF	TGTGCCAGCAGAACGGGACTAGCGGGAGTAGGGTCCTACAATGAGCAGTTCTTC
TRBV11-1	TRBJ1-5	few	.	CASSNGQNLGNQPQHF	TGTGCCAGCAGCAATGGACAGAATCTTGGCAATCAGCCCCAGCATTTT
TRBV5-4	TRBJ2-1	few	.	CASSLKGRNEQFF	TGTGCCAGCAGCTTAAAAGGGAGGAATGAGCAGTTCTTC
TRBV6-6	TRBJ2-2	.	TRBD1	CASRPTGTGYTGELFF	TGTGCCAGCAGACCCACAGGGACAGGGTACACCGGGGAGCTGTTTTTT
TRBV5-1	TRBJ1-2	.	TRBD1	CASSPRTGNGYTF	TGCGCCAGCAGCCCCCGGACAGGCAATGGCTACACCTTC
TRBV4-1	TRBJ1-6	.	TRBD1	CASSQEPQGFGNSPLHF	TGCGCCAGCAGCCAAGAACCACAGGGGTTCGGAAATTCACCCCTCCACTTT
TRBV6-5	TRBJ1-2	.	.	CASSYVGMGTPGYTF	TGTGCCAGCAGTTACGTCGGGATGGGGACTCCTGGCTACACCTTC
TRBV9	TRBJ2-2	.	.	CASSVATVNTGELFF	TGTGCCAGCAGCGTAGCCACAGTTAACACCGGGGAGCTGTTTTTT
TRBV7-8	TRBJ1-2	.	.	CASRNAADRYTF	TGTGCCAGCAGGAACGCGGCGGATCGGTACACCTTC
TRBV6-5	TRBJ1-5	.	.	CASTGRHQPQHF	TGTGCCAGCACTGGGAGGCATCAGCCCCAGCATTTT
TRBV9	TRBJ1-5	.	.	CASSVDAGGGQPQHF	TGTGCCAGCAGCGTAGATGCGGGGGGCGGTCAGCCCCAGCATTTT
TRBV3-1/TRBV3-2	TRBJ2-1	.	TRBD2	CASSHWTSERRGYNEQFF	TGTGCCAGCAGCCACTGGACTAGCGAAAGGAGGGGGTACAATGAGCAGTTCTTC
TRBV7-9	TRBJ1-6	.	.	CASSPRSGNSPLHF	TGTGCCAGCAGCCCCCGATCAGGGAATTCACCCCTCCACTTT
TRBV11-2	TRBJ1-2	.	TRBD1	CASSLRTGVYGYTF	TGTGCCAGCAGCTTACGGACAGGTGTCTATGGCTACACCTTC
TRBV6-5	TRBJ2-1	.	.	CASSGGTEQFF	TGTGCCAGCAGCGGAGGGACCGAGCAGTTCTTC
TRBV24-1	TRBJ2-1	.	.	CATSDVQGMVNEQFF	TGTGCCACCAGTGATGTCCAGGGGATGGTGAATGAGCAGTTCTTC
TRBV19	TRBJ1-4	.	TRBD1	CASRRTGENEKLFF	TGTGCCAGTAGAAGAACAGGGGAGAATGAAAAACTGTTTTTT
TRBV7-8	TRBJ2-1	.	.	CASTEGAYNEQFF	TGTGCCAGCACCGAGGGGGCCTACAATGAGCAGTTCTTC
TRBV6-5	TRBJ1-2	.	TRBD1	CASSPPGQFGGYTF	TGTGCCAGCAGTCCACCGGGACAGTTCGGTGGCTACACCTTC
TRBV10-3	TRBJ1-4	.	.	CAIQGTANEKLFF	TGTGCCATCCAGGGGACGGCTAATGAAAAACTGTTTTTT
TRBV2	TRBJ1-6	.	TRBD1	CASNPPLDRGYRSPLHF	TGTGCCAGCAACCCACCTCTGGACAGGGGGTACCGTTCACCCCTCCACTTT
TRBV4-1	TRBJ1-1	.	.	CASSQGGTYMNTEAFF	TGCGCCAGCAGCCAAGGGGGGACATATATGAACACTGAAGCTTTCTTT
TRBV28	TRBJ1-4	.	TRBD1	CASRLQGQGNEKLFF	TGTGCCAGCAGGTTACAAGGACAGGGCAATGAAAAACTGTTTTTT
TRBV28	TRBJ1-2	once	.	CASGTGYGYTF	TGTGCCAGCGGAACAGGGTATGGCTACACCTTC
TRBV5-8	TRBJ2-3	.	.	CASSAGLSSTDTQYF	TGTGCCAGCAGCGCCGGACTATCCAGCACAGATACGCAGTATTTT
TRBV29-1	TRBJ2-6	.	.	CSVPQGSGANVLTF	TGCAGCGTTCCGCAGGGCTCTGGGGCCAACGTCCTGACTTTC
TRBV3-1/TRBV3-2	TRBJ2-1	.	TRBD2	CASSRSGSHNEQFF	TGTGCCAGCAGCCGAAGCGGGAGTCACAATGAGCAGTTCTTC
TRBV19	TRBJ2-1	.	TRBD1	CASSMGDRGLNEQFF	TGTGCCAGTAGTATGGGGGACAGGGGGCTGAATGAGCAGTTCTTC
TRBV7-2	TRBJ1-6	.	.	CASSLNSYNSPLHF	TGTGCCAGCAGCTTAAACAGTTACAATTCACCCCTCCACTTT
TRBV11-2	TRBJ1-2	.	.	CASSRGAGYGYTF	TGTGCCAGCTCACGGGGAGCGGGCTATGGCTACACCTTC
TRBV5-6	TRBJ1-2	.	.	CASSLRGADYGYTF	TGTGCCAGCAGCTTGCGGGGGGCGGACTATGGCTACACCTTC
TRBV30	TRBJ1-2	once	TRBD1	CAWRLAGGGSGYTF	TGTGCCTGGAGATTAGCAGGGGGCGGCTCTGGCTACACCTTC
TRBV15	TRBJ2-5	.	TRBD2	CATSRDESGGWTQYF	TGTGCCACCAGCAGAGATGAGAGCGGGGGGTGGACCCAGTACTTC